A single TCR beta chain is shown here with its context. Antigen specificity is unknown. Repertoires were generated with immunoSEQ multiplex PCR, while TCRdb's copy carries only in-frame clones and drops some. This sample yields some 64,000 clones, of which over 75% are seen a single time; roughly a sixth belongs to the top ten. The source of the sample is a study of T cell responses to AZD1222 COVID-19 vaccine. Study-level points and caveats: Donors were mostly white British, more females; clonal diversity possibly underestimated.

CDR1 is ENHRY and CDR2 is SYGVKD in the germline V gene. This CDR3 contains 14 residues. The germline V and J ends were trimmed by 7 bases and 0 bases, with 11 bases remaining between them. The rearrangement joins TRBV10-3 to TRBJ2-3, with D possibly TRBD2 on 5 matching bases. This specimen was peripheral blood, taken on day 0 of AZD1222 vaccination. The source is an adult in good health. The CDR3 loop reads CAITAEASTDTQYF. In DNA form, the CDR3 reads TGTGCCATCACCGCGGAGGCTAGCACAGATACGCAGTATTTT.